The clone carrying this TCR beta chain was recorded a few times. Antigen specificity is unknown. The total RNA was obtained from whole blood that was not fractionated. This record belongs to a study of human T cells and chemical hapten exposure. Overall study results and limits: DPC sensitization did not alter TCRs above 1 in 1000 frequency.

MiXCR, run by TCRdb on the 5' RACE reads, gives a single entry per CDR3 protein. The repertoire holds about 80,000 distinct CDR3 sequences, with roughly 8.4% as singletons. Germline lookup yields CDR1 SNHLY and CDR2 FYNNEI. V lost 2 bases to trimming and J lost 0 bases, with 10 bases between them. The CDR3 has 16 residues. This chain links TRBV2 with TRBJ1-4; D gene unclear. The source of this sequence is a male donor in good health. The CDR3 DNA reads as TGTGCCAGCAGTGAAAGGGTTGTTGCAACTAATGAAAAACTGTTTTTT. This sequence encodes CASSERVVATNEKLFF.